A selection of T cell receptor beta chains follows, all from one sample in a study of CD8 T cells in Susac syndrome. TCRdb analysed the immunoSEQ multiplex PCR reads with MiXCR anew, one entry per CDR3 protein. The sample holds fewer than 350,000 distinct CDR3 sequences, around 91% seen once. The sequencing sample was made of CD8+ T cells from PBMCs. The receptor set was obtained from a human donor with multiple sclerosis. Each CDR3 is given with its conserved first and last residue. The order of the fields is D gene, J gene, V gene, clone size, CDR3 protein, CDR3 DNA. The D gene is left open where the match is weak. Some rows mark clone size as missing; the rest say once, few, many or name a class of expanded clone.

>-|TRBJ2-7|TRBV6-2/TRBV6-3|-
CASSYQNPYEQYF
TGTGCCAGCAGTTACCAAAACCCCTACGAGCAGTACTTC
>TRBD2|TRBJ2-4|TRBV7-2|-
CASSLLPSTSGMYIQYF
TGTGCCAGCAGCTTACTCCCCTCTACTAGCGGGATGTACATTCAGTACTTC
>-|TRBJ2-2|TRBV4-1|-
CASSYQGPTGELFF
TGCGCCAGCAGCTACCAGGGGCCCACTGGGGAGCTGTTTTTT
>TRBD2|TRBJ2-1|TRBV15|-
CATSRVREGARNEQFF
TGTGCCACCAGCAGAGTTCGGGAGGGAGCAAGGAATGAGCAGTTCTTC
>TRBD1|TRBJ1-2|TRBV12-3/TRBV12-4|-
CASTPGAGGNYGYTF
TGTGCCAGCACCCCAGGGGCAGGGGGTAACTATGGCTACACCTTC
>TRBD1|TRBJ1-5|TRBV27|-
CASSVSGQGTKRKDQPQHF
TGTGCCAGCAGTGTTTCAGGACAGGGCACAAAGCGTAAGGATCAGCCCCAGCATTTT
>-|TRBJ2-2|TRBV5-4|-
CASSFGGPAGELFF
TGTGCCAGCAGCTTTGGAGGGCCGGCCGGGGAGCTGTTTTTT
>-|TRBJ1-4|TRBV7-2|-
CASSLVDGSATNEKLFF
TGTGCCAGCAGCTTAGTGGACGGAAGTGCAACTAATGAAAAACTGTTTTTT
>TRBD1|TRBJ1-4|TRBV7-9|many
CASSLGGQGGNEKLFF
TGTGCCAGCAGCTTAGGGGGACAGGGCGGTAATGAAAAACTGTTTTTT
>-|TRBJ1-1|TRBV5-1|-
CASSLDPSMNTEAFF
TGCGCCAGCAGCTTGGATCCGAGCATGAACACTGAAGCTTTCTTT
>-|TRBJ2-1|TRBV2|-
CASTRDSINNEQFF
TGTGCCAGCACCCGGGACTCCATTAACAATGAGCAGTTCTTC
>TRBD2|TRBJ2-1|TRBV27|-
CASSLGSGGASRTDNEQFF
TGTGCCAGCAGTTTAGGTAGCGGGGGGGCTTCTAGGACCGACAATGAGCAGTTCTTC
>TRBD1|TRBJ2-1|TRBV6-1|-
CASSEAVDREHYNEQFF
TGTGCCAGCAGTGAAGCGGTGGACAGGGAACATTACAATGAGCAGTTCTTC
>-|TRBJ2-7|TRBV7-9|-
CASQGGFSSYEQYF
TGTGCTTCGCAGGGGGGTTTCAGCTCCTACGAGCAGTACTTC
>TRBD2|TRBJ2-3|TRBV15|-
CATSPGLAGSDTQYF
TGTGCCACCAGCCCTGGACTAGCGGGAAGTGATACGCAGTATTTT
>TRBD1|TRBJ2-5|TRBV7-3|few
CASSLTGGLGETQYF
TGTGCCAGCAGCTTAACAGGGGGCTTGGGAGAGACCCAGTACTTC
>-|TRBJ1-1|TRBV27|-
CATRLGGLNTEAFF
TGTGCCACCCGTCTCGGGGGATTGAACACTGAAGCTTTCTTT
>-|TRBJ2-1|TRBV19|-
CASSIRQGMVEQFF
TGTGCCAGTAGTATACGGCAGGGAATGGTTGAGCAGTTCTTC
>TRBD1|TRBJ1-1|TRBV6-5|-
CASSPTRDSLEAFF
TGTGCCAGCAGTCCGACCCGGGACAGTCTCGAAGCTTTCTTT
>-|TRBJ1-3|TRBV30|-
CAWSVLRGLNTIYF
TGTGCCTGGAGTGTACTCAGGGGCCTAAACACCATATATTTT
>TRBD1|TRBJ2-7|TRBV5-1|-
CASSWGQGAGPSEQYF
TGCGCCAGCAGCTGGGGACAGGGAGCCGGTCCGAGCGAGCAGTACTTC
>TRBD1|TRBJ2-1|TRBV7-2|-
CASRDRQGAGRNEQFF
TGTGCCAGCAGGGATAGACAGGGGGCCGGGCGCAATGAGCAGTTCTTC
>-|TRBJ2-7|TRBV12-3/TRBV12-4|-
CASSLVRGLHEQYF
TGTGCCAGCAGTTTGGTCAGAGGGCTCCACGAGCAGTACTTC
>TRBD2|TRBJ2-3|TRBV23-1|-
CASSHPKREPDTQYF
TGCGCCAGCAGTCACCCGAAGCGGGAGCCAGATACGCAGTATTTT
>-|TRBJ1-2|TRBV14|once
CASSQGPRGYTF
TGTGCCAGCAGCCAAGGTCCGAGGGGCTACACCTTC
>-|TRBJ2-2|TRBV19|-
CASSIQSPTGELFF
TGTGCCAGTAGTATTCAAAGCCCCACCGGGGAGCTGTTTTTT
>TRBD2|TRBJ2-3|TRBV12-3/TRBV12-4|few
CASSSGGADTQYF
TGTGCCAGCTCAAGCGGGGGCGCAGATACGCAGTATTTT
>TRBD1|TRBJ2-3|TRBV12-3/TRBV12-4|-
CASSGGSYRDRVYSDTQYF
TGTGCCAGCAGTGGGGGCTCCTACCGGGACAGGGTTTATTCAGATACGCAGTATTTT
>-|TRBJ2-5|TRBV30|-
CAWSVHLQETQYF
TGTGCCTGGAGTGTACACTTACAAGAGACCCAGTACTTC
>TRBD2|TRBJ2-7|TRBV3-1|-
CASNGTSGPYEQYF
TGTGCCAGCAACGGGACTAGCGGACCCTACGAGCAGTACTTC
>-|TRBJ1-5|TRBV19|-
CASSIIYSNQPQHF
TGTGCCAGTAGTATTATTTATAGCAATCAGCCCCAGCATTTT
>TRBD2|TRBJ2-1|TRBV11-3|-
CASSPQTSLAYNEQFF
TGTGCCAGCAGCCCACAGACTAGCCTGGCTTACAATGAGCAGTTCTTC
>-|TRBJ2-3|TRBV27|-
CASSGRGPDTQYF
TGTGCCAGCAGTGGAAGGGGCCCAGATACGCAGTATTTT